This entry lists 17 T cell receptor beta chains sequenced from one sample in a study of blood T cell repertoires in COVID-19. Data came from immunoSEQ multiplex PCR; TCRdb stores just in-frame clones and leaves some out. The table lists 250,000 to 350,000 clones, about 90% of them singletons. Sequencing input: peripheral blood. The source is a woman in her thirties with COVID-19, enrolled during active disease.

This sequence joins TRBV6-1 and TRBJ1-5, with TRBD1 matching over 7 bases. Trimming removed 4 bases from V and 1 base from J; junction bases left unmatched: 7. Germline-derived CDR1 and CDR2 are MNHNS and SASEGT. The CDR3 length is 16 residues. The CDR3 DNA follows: TGTGCCAGCAGTGGGGGGGACAGTTCAAGCAATCAGCCCCAGCATTTT. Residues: CASSGGDSSSNQPQHF.

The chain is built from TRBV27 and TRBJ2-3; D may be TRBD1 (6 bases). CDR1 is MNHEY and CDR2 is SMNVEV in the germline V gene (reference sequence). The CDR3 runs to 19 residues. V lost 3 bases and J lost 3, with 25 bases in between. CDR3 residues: CASSLGSTQGPGWTDTQYF. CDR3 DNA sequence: TGTGCCAGCAGTTTGGGCTCCACTCAGGGGCCAGGGTGGACAGATACGCAGTATTTT.

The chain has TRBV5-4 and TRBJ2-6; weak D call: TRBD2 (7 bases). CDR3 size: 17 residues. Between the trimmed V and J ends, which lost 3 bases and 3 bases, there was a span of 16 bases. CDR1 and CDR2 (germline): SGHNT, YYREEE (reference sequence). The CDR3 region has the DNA TGTGCCAGCAGCTCGGGGGGCCCCGCCATTGGGGCCAACGTCCTGACTTTC. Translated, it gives CASSSGGPAIGANVLTF.

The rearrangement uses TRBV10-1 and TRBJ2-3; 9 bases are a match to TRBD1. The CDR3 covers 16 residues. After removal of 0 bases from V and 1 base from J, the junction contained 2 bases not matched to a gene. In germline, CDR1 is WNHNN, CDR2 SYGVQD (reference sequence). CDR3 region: CASSESRTGGTDTQYF. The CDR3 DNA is TGCGCCAGCAGTGAGTCGAGGACAGGGGGCACAGATACGCAGTATTTT.

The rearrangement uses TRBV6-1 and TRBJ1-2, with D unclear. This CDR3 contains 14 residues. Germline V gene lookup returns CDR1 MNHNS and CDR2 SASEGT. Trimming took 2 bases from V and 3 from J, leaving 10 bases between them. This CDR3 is CASSEYPEDYGYTF. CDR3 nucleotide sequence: TGTGCCAGCAGTGAATACCCAGAAGACTATGGCTACACCTTC.

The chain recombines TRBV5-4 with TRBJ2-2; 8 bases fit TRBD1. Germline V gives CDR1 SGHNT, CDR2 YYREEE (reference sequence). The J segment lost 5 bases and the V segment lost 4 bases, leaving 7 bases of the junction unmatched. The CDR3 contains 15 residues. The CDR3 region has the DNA TGTGCCAGCAGCCCACAGGGGGTTTGGACCGGGGAGCTGTTTTTT. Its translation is CASSPQGVWTGELFF.

For the CDR3, the DNA is TGTGCCAGCAGCGAAGCGGGAGGCCGATACGAGCAGTACTTC. Translating it yields CASSEAGGRYEQYF. The chain carries TRBV5-4 and TRBJ2-7; 9 nucleotides agree with TRBD2. Trimming removed 4 bases from V and 4 bases from J; junction bases left unmatched: 6. Germline V CDR1 and CDR2: SGHNT, YYREEE (reference sequence). This CDR3 is built from 14 residues. The full variable domain, completed using reference TRBV5-4 and TRBJ2-7, is ETGVTQSPTHLIKTRGQQVTLRCSSQSGHNTVSWYQQALGQGPQFIFQYYREEENGRGNFPPRFSGLQFPNYSSELNVNALELDDSALYLCASSEAGGRYEQYFGPGTRLTVT.

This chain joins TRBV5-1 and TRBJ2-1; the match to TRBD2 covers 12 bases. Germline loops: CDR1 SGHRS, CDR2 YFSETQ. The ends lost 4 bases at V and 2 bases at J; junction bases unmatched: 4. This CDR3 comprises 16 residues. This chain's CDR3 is CASSGGLAGTYNEQFF. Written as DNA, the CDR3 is TGCGCCAGCAGCGGTGGACTAGCGGGGACCTACAATGAGCAGTTCTTC. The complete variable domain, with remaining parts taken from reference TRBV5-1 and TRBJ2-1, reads KAGVTQTPRYLIKTRGQQVTLSCSPISGHRSVSWYQQTPGQGLQFLFEYFSETQRNKGNFPGRFSGRQFSNSRSEMNVSTLELGDSALYLCASSGGLAGTYNEQFFGPGTRLTVL.

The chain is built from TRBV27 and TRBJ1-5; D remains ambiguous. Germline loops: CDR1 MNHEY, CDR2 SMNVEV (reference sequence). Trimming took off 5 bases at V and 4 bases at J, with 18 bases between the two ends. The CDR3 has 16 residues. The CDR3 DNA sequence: TGTGCCAGCAGTCTCCTCGGCCGGGGTAGGAATCAGCCCCAGCATTTT. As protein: CASSLLGRGRNQPQHF.

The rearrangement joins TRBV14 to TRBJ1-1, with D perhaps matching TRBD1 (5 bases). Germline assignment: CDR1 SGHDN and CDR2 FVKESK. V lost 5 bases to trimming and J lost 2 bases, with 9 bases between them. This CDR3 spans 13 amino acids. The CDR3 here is CASSFGQNTEAFF. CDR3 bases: TGTGCCAGCAGCTTTGGACAAAACACTGAAGCTTTCTTT. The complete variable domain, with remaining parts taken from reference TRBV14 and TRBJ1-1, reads EAGVTQFPSHSVIEKGQTVTLRCDPISGHDNLYWYRRVMGKEIKFLLHFVKESKQDESGMPNNRFLAERTGGTYSTLKVQPAELEDSGVYFCASSFGQNTEAFFGQGTRLTVV.

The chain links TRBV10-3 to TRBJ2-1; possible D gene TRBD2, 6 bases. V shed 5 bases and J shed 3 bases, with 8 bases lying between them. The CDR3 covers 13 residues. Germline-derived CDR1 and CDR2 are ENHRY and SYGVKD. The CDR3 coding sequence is TGTGCCATCAGTCGGGAGAACTACAATGAGCAGTTCTTC. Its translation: CAISRENYNEQFF.

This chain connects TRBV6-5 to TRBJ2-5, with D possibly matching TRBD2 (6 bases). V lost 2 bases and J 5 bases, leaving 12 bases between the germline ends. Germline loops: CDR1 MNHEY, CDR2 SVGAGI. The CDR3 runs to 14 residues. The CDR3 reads CASSYGGNTETQYF. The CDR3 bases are TGTGCCAGCAGTTACGGGGGGAATACGGAGACCCAGTACTTC.

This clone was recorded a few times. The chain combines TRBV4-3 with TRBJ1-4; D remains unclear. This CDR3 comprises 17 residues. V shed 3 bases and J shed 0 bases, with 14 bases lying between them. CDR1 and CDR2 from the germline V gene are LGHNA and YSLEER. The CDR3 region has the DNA TGCGCCAGCAGCCAGGCCCCACGTGGAGCAACTAATGAAAAACTGTTTTTT. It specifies CASSQAPRGATNEKLFF.

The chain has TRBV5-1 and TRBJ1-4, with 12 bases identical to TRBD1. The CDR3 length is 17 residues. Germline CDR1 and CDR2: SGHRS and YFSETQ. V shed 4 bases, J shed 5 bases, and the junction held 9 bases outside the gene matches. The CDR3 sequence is CASSLGTGGLGNEKLFF. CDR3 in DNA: TGCGCCAGCAGCCTAGGGACAGGGGGCTTGGGCAATGAAAAACTGTTTTTT. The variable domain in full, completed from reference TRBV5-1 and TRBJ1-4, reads KAGVTQTPRYLIKTRGQQVTLSCSPISGHRSVSWYQQTPGQGLQFLFEYFSETQRNKGNFPGRFSGRQFSNSRSEMNVSTLELGDSALYLCASSLGTGGLGNEKLFFGSGTQLSVL.

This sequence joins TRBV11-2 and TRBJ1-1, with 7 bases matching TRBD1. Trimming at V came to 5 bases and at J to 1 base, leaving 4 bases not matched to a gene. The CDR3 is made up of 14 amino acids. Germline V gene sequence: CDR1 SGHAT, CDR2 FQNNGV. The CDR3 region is CASSRRGQNTEAFF. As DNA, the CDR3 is TGTGCCAGCAGCCGGAGGGGGCAGAACACTGAAGCTTTCTTT.

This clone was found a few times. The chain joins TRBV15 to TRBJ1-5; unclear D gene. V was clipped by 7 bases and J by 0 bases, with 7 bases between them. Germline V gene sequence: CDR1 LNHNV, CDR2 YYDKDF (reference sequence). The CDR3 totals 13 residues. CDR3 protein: CATTGDSNQPQHF. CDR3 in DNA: TGTGCCACCACAGGCGATAGCAATCAGCCCCAGCATTTT.

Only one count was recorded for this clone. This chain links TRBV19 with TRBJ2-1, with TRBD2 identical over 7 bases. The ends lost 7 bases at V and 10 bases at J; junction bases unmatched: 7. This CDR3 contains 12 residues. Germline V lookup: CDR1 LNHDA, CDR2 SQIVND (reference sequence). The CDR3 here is CASTGVGGEQFF. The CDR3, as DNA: TGTGCCAGTACCGGAGTCGGGGGGGAGCAGTTCTTC.